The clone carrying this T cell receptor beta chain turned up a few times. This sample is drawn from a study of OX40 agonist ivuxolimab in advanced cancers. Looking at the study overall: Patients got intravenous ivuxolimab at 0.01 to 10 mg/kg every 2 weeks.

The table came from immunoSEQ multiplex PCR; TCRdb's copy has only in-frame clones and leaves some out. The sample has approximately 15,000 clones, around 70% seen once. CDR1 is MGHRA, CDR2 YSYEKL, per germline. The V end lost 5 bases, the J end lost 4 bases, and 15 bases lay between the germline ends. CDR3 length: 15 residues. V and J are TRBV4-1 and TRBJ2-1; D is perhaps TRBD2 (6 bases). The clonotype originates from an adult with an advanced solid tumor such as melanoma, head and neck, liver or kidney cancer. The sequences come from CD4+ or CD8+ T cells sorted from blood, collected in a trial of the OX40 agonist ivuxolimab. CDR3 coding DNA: TGCGCCAGCAGCTTAGCCGGGACTTTATACAATGAGCAGTTCTTC. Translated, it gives CASSLAGTLYNEQFF.